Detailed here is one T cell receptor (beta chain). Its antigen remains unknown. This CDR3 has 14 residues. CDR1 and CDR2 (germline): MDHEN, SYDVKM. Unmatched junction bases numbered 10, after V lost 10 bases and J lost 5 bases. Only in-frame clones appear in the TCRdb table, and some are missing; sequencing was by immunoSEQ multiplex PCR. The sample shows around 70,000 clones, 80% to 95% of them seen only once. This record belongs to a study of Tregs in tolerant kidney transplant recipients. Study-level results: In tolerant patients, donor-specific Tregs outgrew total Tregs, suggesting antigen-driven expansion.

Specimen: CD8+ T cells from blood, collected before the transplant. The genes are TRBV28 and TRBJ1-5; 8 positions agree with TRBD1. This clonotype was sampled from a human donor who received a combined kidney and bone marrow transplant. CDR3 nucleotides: TGTGCCACCGGAGACAGGGGAACCCATCAGCCCCAGCATTTT. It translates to CATGDRGTHQPQHF.